This T cell receptor (beta chain) stems from a study of blood T cells in healthy people across ages. Sample-barcoded 5' priming and a J-beta primer mix drove a second PCR of 7 to 11 cycles. TCRdb called the 5' RACE reads again in MiXCR, with one record for every CDR3 protein. The repertoire holds roughly 1 million distinct CDR3 sequences, with roughly a quarter as singletons. CDR3 length: 15 residues. The ends were cut back, 6 bases at V and 6 bases at J, with 20 bases in the middle. CDR1 is PRHDT, CDR2 FYEKMQ, per germline (reference sequence). The same sample was also studied in work on T cells of mothers and their children.

This TCR was sampled from a girl aged 2 to 10 in good health. The chain recombines TRBV13 with TRBJ1-2; D call uncertain. Sequencing input: blood. CDR3 DNA: TGTGCCAGCAGTTTCAAGACGGACCCAAGTGATGGCTACACCTTC. Protein sequence: CASSFKTDPSDGYTF. Drawing the rest from reference TRBV13 and TRBJ1-2, the complete variable domain is AAGVIQSPRHLIKEKRETATLKCYPIPRHDTVYWYQQGPGQDPQFLISFYEKMQSDKGSIPDRFSAQQFSDYHSELNMSSLELGDSALYFCASSFKTDPSDGYTFGSGTRLTVV.